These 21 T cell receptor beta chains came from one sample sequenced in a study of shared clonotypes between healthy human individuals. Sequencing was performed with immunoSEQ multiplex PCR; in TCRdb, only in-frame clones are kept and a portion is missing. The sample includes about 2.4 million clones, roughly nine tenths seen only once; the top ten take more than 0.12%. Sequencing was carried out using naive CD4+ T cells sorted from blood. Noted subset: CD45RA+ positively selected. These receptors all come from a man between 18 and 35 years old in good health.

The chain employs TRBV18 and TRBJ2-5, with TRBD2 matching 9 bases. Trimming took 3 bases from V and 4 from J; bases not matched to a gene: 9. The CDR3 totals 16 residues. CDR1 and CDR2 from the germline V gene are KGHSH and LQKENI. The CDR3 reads CASSPPRTTSGETQYF. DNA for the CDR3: TGTGCCAGCTCACCCCCACGGACGACTAGCGGAGAGACCCAGTACTTC.

In DNA, the CDR3 is TGTGCCAGTAGTTTGACAGGGTACGGCACTGAAGCTTTCTTT. As protein: CASSLTGYGTEAFF. This chain uses TRBV19 with TRBJ1-1; 7 bases are a match to TRBD1. Trimming removed 5 bases from V and 4 bases from J; junction bases left unmatched: 7. This CDR3 spans 14 amino acids. Germline V CDR1 and CDR2: LNHDA, SQIVND (reference sequence).

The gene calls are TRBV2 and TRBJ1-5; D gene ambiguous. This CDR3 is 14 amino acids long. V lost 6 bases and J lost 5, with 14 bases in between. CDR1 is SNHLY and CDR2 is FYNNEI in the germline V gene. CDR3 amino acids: CASRDFQSHQPQHF. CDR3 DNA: TGTGCCAGCAGGGACTTTCAAAGCCATCAGCCCCAGCATTTT.

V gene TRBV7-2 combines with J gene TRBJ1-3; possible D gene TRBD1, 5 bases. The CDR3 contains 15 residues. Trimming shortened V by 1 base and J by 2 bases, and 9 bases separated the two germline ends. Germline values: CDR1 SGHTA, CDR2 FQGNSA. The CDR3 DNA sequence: TGTGCCAGCAGCTTAGGTCCGGGACCTGGAAACACCATATATTTT. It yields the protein CASSLGPGPGNTIYF.

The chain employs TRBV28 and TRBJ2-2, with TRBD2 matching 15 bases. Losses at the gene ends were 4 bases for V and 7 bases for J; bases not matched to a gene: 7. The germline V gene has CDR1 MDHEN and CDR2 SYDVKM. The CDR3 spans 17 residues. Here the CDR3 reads CASSSGLAGGLGGELFF. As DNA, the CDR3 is TGTGCCAGCAGTTCAGGACTAGCGGGAGGGCTAGGCGGGGAGCTGTTTTTT. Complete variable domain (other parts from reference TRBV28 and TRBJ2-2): DVKVTQSSRYLVKRTGEKVFLECVQDMDHENMFWYRQDPGLGLRLIYFSYDVKMKEKGDIPEGYSVSREKKERFSLILESASTNQTSMYLCASSSGLAGGLGGELFFGEGSRLTVL.

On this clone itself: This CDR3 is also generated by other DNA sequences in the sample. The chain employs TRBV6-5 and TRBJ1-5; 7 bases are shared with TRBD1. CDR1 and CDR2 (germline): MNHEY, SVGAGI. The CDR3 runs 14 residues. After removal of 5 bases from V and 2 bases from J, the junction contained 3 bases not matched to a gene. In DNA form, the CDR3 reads TGTGCCAGCAGTCGACAGGGAGGCAATCAGCCCCAGCATTTT. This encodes CASSRQGGNQPQHF.

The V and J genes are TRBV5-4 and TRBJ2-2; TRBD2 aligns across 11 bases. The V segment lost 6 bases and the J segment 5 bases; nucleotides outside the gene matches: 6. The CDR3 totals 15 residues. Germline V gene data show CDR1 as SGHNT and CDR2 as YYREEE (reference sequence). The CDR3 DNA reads TGTGCCAGCACCATGGGACTAGCGGAAACCGGGGAGCTGTTTTTT. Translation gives CASTMGLAETGELFF.

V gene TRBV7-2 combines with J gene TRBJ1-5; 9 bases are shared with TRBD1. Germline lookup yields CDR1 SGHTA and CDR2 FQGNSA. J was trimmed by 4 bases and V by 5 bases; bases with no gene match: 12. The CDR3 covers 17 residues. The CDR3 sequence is CASSEFGQGIRNQPQHF. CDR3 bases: TGTGCCAGCAGCGAGTTCGGACAGGGGATACGTAATCAGCCCCAGCATTTT.

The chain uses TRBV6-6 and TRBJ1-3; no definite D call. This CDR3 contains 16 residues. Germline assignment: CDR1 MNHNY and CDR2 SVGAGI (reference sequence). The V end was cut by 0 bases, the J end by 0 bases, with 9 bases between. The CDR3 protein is CASSYSEQLSGNTIYF. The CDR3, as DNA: TGTGCCAGCAGTTACTCCGAACAGCTCTCTGGAAACACCATATATTTT.

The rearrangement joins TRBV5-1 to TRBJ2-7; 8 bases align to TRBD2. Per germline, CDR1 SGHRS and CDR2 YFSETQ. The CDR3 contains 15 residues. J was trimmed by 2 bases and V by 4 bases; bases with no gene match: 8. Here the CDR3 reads CASSGATSETYEQYF. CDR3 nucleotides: TGCGCCAGCAGCGGAGCGACTAGCGAAACCTACGAGCAGTACTTC.

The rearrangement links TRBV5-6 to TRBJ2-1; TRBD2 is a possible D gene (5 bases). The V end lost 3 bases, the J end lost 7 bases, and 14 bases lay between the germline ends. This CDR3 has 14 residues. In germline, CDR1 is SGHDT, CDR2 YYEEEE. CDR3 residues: CASSYLPGLNEQFF. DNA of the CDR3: TGTGCCAGCAGCTATCTCCCGGGGTTGAATGAGCAGTTCTTC.

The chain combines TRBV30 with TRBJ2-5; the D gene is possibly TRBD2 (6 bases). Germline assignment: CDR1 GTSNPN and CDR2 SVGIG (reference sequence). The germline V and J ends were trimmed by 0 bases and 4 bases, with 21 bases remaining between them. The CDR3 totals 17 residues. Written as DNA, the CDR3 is TGTGCCTGGAGTGTAGCCCACGGGGGATTCCTCGGAGAGACCCAGTACTTC. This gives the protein CAWSVAHGGFLGETQYF.

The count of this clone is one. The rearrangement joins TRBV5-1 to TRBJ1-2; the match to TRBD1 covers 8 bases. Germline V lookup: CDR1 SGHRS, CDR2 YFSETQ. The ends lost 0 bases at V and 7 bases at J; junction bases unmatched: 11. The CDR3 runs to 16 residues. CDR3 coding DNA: TGCGCCAGCAGCTTGGATGCAGGGGGCGGAATAAGTGGCTACACCTTC. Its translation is CASSLDAGGGISGYTF. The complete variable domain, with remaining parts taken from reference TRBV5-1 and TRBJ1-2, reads KAGVTQTPRYLIKTRGQQVTLSCSPISGHRSVSWYQQTPGQGLQFLFEYFSETQRNKGNFPGRFSGRQFSNSRSEMNVSTLELGDSALYLCASSLDAGGGISGYTFGSGTRLTVV.

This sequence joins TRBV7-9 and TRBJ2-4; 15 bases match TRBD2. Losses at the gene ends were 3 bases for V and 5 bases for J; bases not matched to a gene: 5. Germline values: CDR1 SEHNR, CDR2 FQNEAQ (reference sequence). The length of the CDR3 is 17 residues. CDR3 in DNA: TGTGCCAGCAGCTTCGGACTAGCGGGAGGGCCTCAAAACATTCAGTACTTC. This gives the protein CASSFGLAGGPQNIQYF.

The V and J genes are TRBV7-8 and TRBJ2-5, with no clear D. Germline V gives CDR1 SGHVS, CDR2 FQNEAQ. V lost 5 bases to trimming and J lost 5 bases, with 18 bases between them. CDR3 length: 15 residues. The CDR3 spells CASSPSPARYETQYF. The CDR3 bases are TGTGCCAGCAGCCCCTCCCCGGCAAGGTACGAGACCCAGTACTTC.

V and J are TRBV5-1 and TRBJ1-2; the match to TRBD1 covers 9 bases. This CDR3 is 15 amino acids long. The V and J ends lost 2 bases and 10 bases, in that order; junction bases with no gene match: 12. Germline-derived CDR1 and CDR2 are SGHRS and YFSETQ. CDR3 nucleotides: TGCGCCAGCAGCTTAAGCCCGGGACAGGGTCTGGACTACACCTTC. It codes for CASSLSPGQGLDYTF.

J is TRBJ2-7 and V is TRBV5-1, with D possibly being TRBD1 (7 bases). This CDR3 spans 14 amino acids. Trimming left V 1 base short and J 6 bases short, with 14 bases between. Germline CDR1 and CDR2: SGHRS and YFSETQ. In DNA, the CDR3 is TGCGCCAGCAGCTTGAGACAGGGAGGTATCGAGCAGTACTTC. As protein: CASSLRQGGIEQYF.

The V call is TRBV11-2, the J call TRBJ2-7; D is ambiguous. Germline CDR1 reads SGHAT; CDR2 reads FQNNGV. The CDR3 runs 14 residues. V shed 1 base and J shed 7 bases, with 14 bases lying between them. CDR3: CASSLAGVVREQYF. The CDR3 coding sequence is TGTGCCAGCAGCTTAGCTGGGGTAGTGAGGGAGCAGTACTTC.

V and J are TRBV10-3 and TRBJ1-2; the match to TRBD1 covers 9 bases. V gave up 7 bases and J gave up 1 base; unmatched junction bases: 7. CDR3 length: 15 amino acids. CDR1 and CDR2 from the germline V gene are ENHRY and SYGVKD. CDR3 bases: TGTGCCATCACAATGGGACAGGGTGATAACTATGGCTACACCTTC. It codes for CAITMGQGDNYGYTF.

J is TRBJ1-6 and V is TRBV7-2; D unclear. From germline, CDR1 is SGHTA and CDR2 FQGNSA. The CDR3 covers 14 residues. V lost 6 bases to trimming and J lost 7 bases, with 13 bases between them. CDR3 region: CASRPWAPNSPLHF. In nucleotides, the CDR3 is TGTGCCAGCAGACCCTGGGCTCCGAATTCACCCCTCCACTTT. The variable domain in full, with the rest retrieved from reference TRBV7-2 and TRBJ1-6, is GAGVSQSPSNKVTEKGKDVELRCDPISGHTALYWYRQSLGQGLEFLIYFQGNSAPDKSGLPSDRFSAERTGGSVSTLTIQRTQQEDSAVYLCASRPWAPNSPLHFGNGTRLTVT.

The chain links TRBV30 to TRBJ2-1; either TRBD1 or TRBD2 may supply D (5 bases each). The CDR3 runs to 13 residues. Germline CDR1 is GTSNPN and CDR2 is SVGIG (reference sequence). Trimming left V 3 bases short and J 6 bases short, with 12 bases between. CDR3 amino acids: CAWSRDLRNEQFF. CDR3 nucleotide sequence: TGTGCCTGGAGCCGGGACCTTCGCAATGAGCAGTTCTTC.